The 3 T cell receptor beta chains below were found in one sample sequenced in a study of human T cells and chemical hapten exposure. Regarding time point: patch test 2, 6 weeks after DPC sensitization. The treatment: therapeutic diphenylcyclopropenone sensitization with weekly scalp DPC. TCRdb re-analysed the RACE reads in MiXCR, keeping a single row per CDR3 protein. The table records some 57,000 distinct CDR3 sequences, around 9.5% of them present only once. Sequencing was performed on whole blood, taken in connection with sensitization to the hapten diphenylcyclopropenone (DPC). Receptors were obtained from a woman aged 45-65 years with alopecia areata. Some clones in this sample may be carry-over from other donors' samples.

In this sample, this clonotype turned up a few times. This chain uses TRBV12-3 or TRBV12-4 with TRBJ2-2; D call uncertain. This CDR3 region has 14 residues. Trimming removed 6 bases from V and 1 base from J, with 9 bases in between. The CDR3 is CASSLLGNTGELFF. The CDR3 nucleotides are TGTGCCAGCAGCCTGCTTGGGAACACCGGGGAGCTGTTTTTT.

V and J are TRBV2 and TRBJ2-7, with D maybe TRBD1 (6 bases). The ends were cut back, 10 bases at V and 5 bases at J, with 15 bases in the middle. This CDR3 comprises 12 residues. Germline V CDR1 and CDR2: SNHLY, FYNNEI. This CDR3 is CATNARGNEQYF. The CDR3, as DNA: TGTGCCACCAACGCCAGGGGTAACGAGCAGTACTTC.

This clonotype was found many times. This chain uses TRBV7-2 with TRBJ1-1; unclear D gene. The CDR3 sequence is 14 residues long. Trimming stripped 1 base from V and 0 bases from J, with 6 bases between. Germline assignment: CDR1 SGHTA and CDR2 FQGNSA. For the CDR3, the DNA is TGTGCCAGCAGCTTAGTCAGAATGAACACTGAAGCTTTCTTT. Its protein is CASSLVRMNTEAFF.